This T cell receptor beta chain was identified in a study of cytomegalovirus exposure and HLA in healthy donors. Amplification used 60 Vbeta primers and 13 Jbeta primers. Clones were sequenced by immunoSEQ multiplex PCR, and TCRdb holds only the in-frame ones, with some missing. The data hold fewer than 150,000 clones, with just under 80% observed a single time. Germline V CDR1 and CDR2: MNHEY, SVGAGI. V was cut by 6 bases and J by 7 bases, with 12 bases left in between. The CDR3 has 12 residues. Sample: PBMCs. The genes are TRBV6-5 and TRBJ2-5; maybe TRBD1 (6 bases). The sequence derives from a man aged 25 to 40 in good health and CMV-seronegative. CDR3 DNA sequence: TGTGCCAGCAGAGAGGGGGATGGGACCCAGTACTTC. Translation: CASREGDGTQYF.